This T cell receptor beta chain was found in a study of T cells of healthy individuals. TCRdb re-called the 5' RACE reads with MiXCR, one entry per CDR3 protein. This table holds tens of thousands of distinct CDR3 sequences, 15% to 20% found once. Trimming cost V 2 bases and J 7 bases, with 23 bases left between them. The CDR3 runs to 17 residues. This TCR was sampled from a human donor in good health. The gene calls are TRBV23-1 and TRBJ2-5; no clear D. TRBV23-1 is identified as an open reading frame with a role that is uncertain. The CDR3 is CASSQRTLLVRPGTQYF. Here the CDR3 DNA reads TGCGCCAGCAGTCAAAGGACCCTGTTGGTCCGACCGGGGACCCAGTACTTC.